This is a list of T cell receptor beta chains from one sample in a study of CD8 T cells in Susac syndrome. TCRdb itself ran the immunoSEQ multiplex PCR reads through MiXCR, one entry per CDR3 protein. The data show about 120,000 distinct CDR3 sequences, about nine tenths seen once. Sequencing input: CD8+ T cells from PBMCs. These receptors were taken from a human donor in good health. Each CDR3 is given with its conserved first and last residue. D genes are given only for firm matches. Clone size is not always given. Where it is, it says once, few, many or a class for expanded clones.

J gene: TRBJ2-7; V gene: TRBV5-6; D gene: TRBD1; clone size: NA; CDR3 protein: CASSPRTGEYEQYF; CDR3 DNA: TGTGCCAGCAGCCCAAGGACAGGGGAATACGAGCAGTACTTC
J gene: TRBJ1-6; V gene: TRBV12-3/TRBV12-4; D gene: NA; clone size: NA; CDR3 protein: CASSLARANSPLHF; CDR3 DNA: TGTGCCAGCAGTTTAGCTCGGGCGAATTCACCCCTCCACTTT
J gene: TRBJ2-3; V gene: TRBV20-1; D gene: NA; clone size: NA; CDR3 protein: CSAINPGTDTQYF; CDR3 DNA: TGCAGTGCTATTAATCCCGGCACAGATACGCAGTATTTT
J gene: TRBJ2-7; V gene: TRBV7-2; D gene: NA; clone size: NA; CDR3 protein: CASSLDYEQYF; CDR3 DNA: TGTGCCAGCAGCTTAGACTACGAGCAGTACTTC
J gene: TRBJ2-1; V gene: TRBV19; D gene: TRBD1; clone size: NA; CDR3 protein: CATKQGAEQFF; CDR3 DNA: TGTGCCACCAAACAGGGGGCTGAGCAGTTCTTC
J gene: TRBJ2-1; V gene: TRBV7-3; D gene: NA; clone size: NA; CDR3 protein: CASSLKDLYNEQFF; CDR3 DNA: TGTGCCAGCAGCTTGAAGGACCTCTACAATGAGCAGTTCTTC
J gene: TRBJ2-1; V gene: TRBV6-2/TRBV6-3; D gene: NA; clone size: NA; CDR3 protein: CASSTQGSLTPSYNEQFF; CDR3 DNA: TGTGCCAGCAGTACACAGGGATCTCTAACTCCCTCCTACAATGAGCAGTTCTTC
J gene: TRBJ2-2; V gene: TRBV4-3; D gene: TRBD2; clone size: NA; CDR3 protein: CASSQGTSGHTGELFF; CDR3 DNA: TGCGCCAGCAGCCAAGGAACTAGCGGGCACACCGGGGAGCTGTTTTTT
J gene: TRBJ2-7; V gene: TRBV23-1; D gene: NA; clone size: NA; CDR3 protein: CASSQSVESLETYEQYF; CDR3 DNA: TGCGCCAGCAGTCAATCTGTAGAGAGTTTGGAAACCTACGAGCAGTACTTC
J gene: TRBJ2-2; V gene: TRBV20-1; D gene: NA; clone size: once; CDR3 protein: CSARGENSNSNTGELFF; CDR3 DNA: TGCAGTGCTAGGGGAGAGAACAGCAATTCGAACACCGGGGAGCTGTTTTTT
J gene: TRBJ2-4; V gene: TRBV7-2; D gene: NA; clone size: NA; CDR3 protein: CASSIRGPKNIQYF; CDR3 DNA: TGTGCCAGCAGCATTCGTGGACCCAAAAACATTCAGTACTTC
J gene: TRBJ1-1; V gene: TRBV5-1; D gene: TRBD1; clone size: NA; CDR3 protein: CASSFNTGTGSVQSDAFF; CDR3 DNA: TGCGCCAGCAGCTTTAACACCGGGACAGGGTCTGTTCAATCGGATGCTTTCTTT
J gene: TRBJ1-1; V gene: TRBV7-2; D gene: NA; clone size: NA; CDR3 protein: CASSSPSGLWNTEAFF; CDR3 DNA: TGTGCCAGCAGCTCTCCGTCAGGGCTGTGGAACACTGAAGCTTTCTTT
J gene: TRBJ1-1; V gene: TRBV28; D gene: NA; clone size: NA; CDR3 protein: CASSRADASLNTEAFF; CDR3 DNA: TGTGCCAGCAGTCGGGCGGACGCGTCCTTGAACACTGAAGCTTTCTTT
J gene: TRBJ1-1; V gene: TRBV7-2; D gene: NA; clone size: NA; CDR3 protein: CASSLALRGGTEAFF; CDR3 DNA: TGTGCCAGCAGCTTAGCGCTAAGGGGGGGAACTGAAGCTTTCTTT
J gene: TRBJ2-4; V gene: TRBV20-1; D gene: NA; clone size: once; CDR3 protein: CSARQDQAKNIQYF; CDR3 DNA: TGCAGTGCTAGACAGGACCAAGCCAAAAACATTCAGTACTTC
J gene: TRBJ2-5; V gene: TRBV7-6; D gene: TRBD2; clone size: NA; CDR3 protein: CASRGAGEYETQYF; CDR3 DNA: TGTGCCAGCAGAGGAGCGGGAGAGTACGAGACCCAGTACTTC
J gene: TRBJ2-2; V gene: TRBV7-9; D gene: NA; clone size: NA; CDR3 protein: CASSPQTGRSTGELFF; CDR3 DNA: TGTGCCAGCAGCCCCCAGACAGGGAGGAGCACCGGGGAGCTGTTTTTT
J gene: TRBJ1-1; V gene: TRBV7-2; D gene: NA; clone size: once; CDR3 protein: CASSIPGRGTEAFF; CDR3 DNA: TGTGCCAGCAGCATACCGGGACGGGGCACTGAAGCTTTCTTT
J gene: TRBJ2-5; V gene: TRBV6-2/TRBV6-3; D gene: NA; clone size: NA; CDR3 protein: CASSYSTDSFQETQYF; CDR3 DNA: TGTGCCAGCAGTTACTCGACTGACTCATTCCAAGAGACCCAGTACTTC
J gene: TRBJ1-3; V gene: TRBV15; D gene: NA; clone size: NA; CDR3 protein: CATSRDLGGGTGNTIYF; CDR3 DNA: TGTGCCACCAGCAGAGATTTGGGGGGAGGAACTGGAAACACCATATATTTT
J gene: TRBJ2-1; V gene: TRBV9; D gene: NA; clone size: NA; CDR3 protein: CASSGRVAGEQFF; CDR3 DNA: TGTGCCAGCAGCGGACGGGTGGCCGGGGAGCAGTTCTTC
J gene: TRBJ2-7; V gene: TRBV7-2; D gene: NA; clone size: NA; CDR3 protein: CASSNEVPTYEQYF; CDR3 DNA: TGTGCCAGCAGCAACGAGGTGCCTACCTACGAGCAGTACTTC
J gene: TRBJ1-2; V gene: TRBV29-1; D gene: NA; clone size: once; CDR3 protein: CSVTGNYGYTF; CDR3 DNA: TGCAGCGTAACAGGGAACTATGGCTACACCTTC
J gene: TRBJ2-5; V gene: TRBV20-1; D gene: NA; clone size: NA; CDR3 protein: CSASLAVGNERETQYF; CDR3 DNA: TGCAGTGCTAGCCTGGCGGTTGGGAACGAGCGAGAGACCCAGTACTTC
J gene: TRBJ2-1; V gene: TRBV19; D gene: TRBD2; clone size: NA; CDR3 protein: CASSRLAGGKSYNEQFF; CDR3 DNA: TGTGCCAGTAGTAGACTAGCGGGGGGAAAGTCCTACAATGAGCAGTTCTTC
J gene: TRBJ2-6; V gene: TRBV7-7; D gene: TRBD2; clone size: NA; CDR3 protein: CASSLEPLTSGSRSGANVLTF; CDR3 DNA: TGTGCCAGCAGCTTAGAGCCTCTGACTAGCGGGAGTAGGTCTGGGGCCAACGTCCTGACTTTC
J gene: TRBJ1-2; V gene: TRBV5-4; D gene: NA; clone size: NA; CDR3 protein: CASSRDLEDYGYTF; CDR3 DNA: TGTGCCAGCAGCCGAGATCTAGAGGACTATGGCTACACCTTC
J gene: TRBJ2-7; V gene: TRBV18; D gene: NA; clone size: NA; CDR3 protein: CASSPPTGVYEQYF; CDR3 DNA: TGTGCCAGCTCCCCTCCGACAGGTGTCTACGAGCAGTACTTC
J gene: TRBJ1-2; V gene: TRBV30; D gene: NA; clone size: NA; CDR3 protein: CAWRFGASYGYTF; CDR3 DNA: TGTGCCTGGAGGTTCGGCGCTTCCTATGGCTACACCTTC
J gene: TRBJ2-7; V gene: TRBV4-2; D gene: TRBD2; clone size: NA; CDR3 protein: CASSQETFGIAGSYEQYF; CDR3 DNA: TGTGCCAGCAGCCAAGAGACTTTTGGGATAGCGGGGTCCTACGAGCAGTACTTC
J gene: TRBJ2-1; V gene: TRBV20-1; D gene: NA; clone size: NA; CDR3 protein: CSASLQASYNEQFF; CDR3 DNA: TGCAGTGCTAGTTTGCAGGCCTCCTACAATGAGCAGTTCTTC
J gene: TRBJ2-3; V gene: TRBV5-1; D gene: NA; clone size: NA; CDR3 protein: CASSLRDTDTQYF; CDR3 DNA: TGCGCCAGCAGCTTGCGGGACACAGATACGCAGTATTTT
J gene: TRBJ2-7; V gene: TRBV6-2/TRBV6-3; D gene: NA; clone size: once; CDR3 protein: CASKDPNEQYF; CDR3 DNA: TGTGCCAGCAAGGACCCCAACGAGCAGTACTTC
J gene: TRBJ2-1; V gene: TRBV5-1; D gene: TRBD2; clone size: NA; CDR3 protein: CASSLLLAGGTSEQFF; CDR3 DNA: TGCGCCAGCAGCTTGCTCCTAGCGGGAGGCACGAGTGAGCAGTTCTTC
J gene: TRBJ2-1; V gene: TRBV27; D gene: NA; clone size: NA; CDR3 protein: CASTVGGGEQFF; CDR3 DNA: TGTGCCAGCACCGTGGGGGGCGGTGAGCAGTTCTTC
J gene: TRBJ2-3; V gene: TRBV7-2; D gene: TRBD2; clone size: NA; CDR3 protein: CASSHLAGGPTDTQYF; CDR3 DNA: TGTGCCAGCAGCCATCTAGCGGGGGGGCCGACAGATACGCAGTATTTT
J gene: TRBJ2-3; V gene: TRBV29-1; D gene: TRBD2; clone size: NA; CDR3 protein: CSVEWLAGGDTQYF; CDR3 DNA: TGCAGCGTTGAGTGGCTAGCGGGGGGTGATACGCAGTATTTT
J gene: TRBJ2-7; V gene: TRBV19; D gene: TRBD1; clone size: NA; CDR3 protein: CASDTGVTPGEQYF; CDR3 DNA: TGTGCCAGTGATACAGGGGTAACACCTGGCGAGCAGTACTTC
J gene: TRBJ1-4; V gene: TRBV5-6; D gene: NA; clone size: NA; CDR3 protein: CASSLGQWGEKLFF; CDR3 DNA: TGTGCCAGCAGCTTGGGACAGTGGGGAGAAAAACTGTTTTTT
J gene: TRBJ1-5; V gene: TRBV13; D gene: NA; clone size: NA; CDR3 protein: CASSLGLSEPQHF; CDR3 DNA: TGTGCCAGCAGCTTGGGACTTTCGGAGCCCCAGCATTTT